The 21 T cell receptor beta chains below all came from one sample that was sequenced in a study of blood T cell repertoires in COVID-19. Libraries were prepared by immunoSEQ multiplex PCR; TCRdb keeps only in-frame clonotypes and omits some of them. This sample yields under 200,000 clones, of which approximately 90% are seen a single time; about 2.1% belongs to the top ten. Sequenced input: peripheral blood. Receptor source: a man between 65 and 79 years old with active or convalescent COVID-19.

The chain has TRBV6-5 and TRBJ1-6; D is undetermined. The ends were cut back, 7 bases at V and 9 bases at J, with 13 bases in the middle. Germline V lookup: CDR1 MNHEY, CDR2 SVGAGI. The CDR3 covers 13 residues. The CDR3 here is CASTESWSSPLHF. CDR3 DNA sequence: TGTGCCAGCACAGAGAGTTGGAGTTCACCCCTCCACTTT.

The chain employs TRBV6-2 or TRBV6-3 and TRBJ2-3, with TRBD2 identical over 8 bases. The trim removed 6 bases at V and 0 bases at J, leaving 8 bases unmatched. The CDR3 sequence is 16 residues long. Germline V lookup: CDR1 MNHEY, CDR2 SVGEGT. For the CDR3, the DNA is TGTGCCAGCAGCCGGCCCAGACTAGCGAGCACAGATACGCAGTATTTT. Encoded protein: CASSRPRLASTDTQYF.

The V call is TRBV6-5, the J call TRBJ2-2; 7 positions match TRBD1. The CDR3 is made up of 14 amino acids. The V gene's germline CDR1 is MNHEY and CDR2 SVGAGI. With V trimmed by 6 bases and J by 6 bases, 7 bases remained unmatched. CDR3 residues: CASRADRSAGELFF. DNA for the CDR3: TGTGCCAGCAGGGCGGACAGGTCCGCCGGGGAGCTGTTTTTT.

The chain couples TRBV6-6 to TRBJ1-5; maybe TRBD1 (5 bases). The CDR3 runs to 15 residues. Germline-derived CDR1 and CDR2 are MNHNY and SVGAGI (reference sequence). Trimming left V 6 bases short and J 2 bases short, with 14 bases between. The CDR3 reads CASSQLGGGNQPQHF. DNA for the CDR3: TGTGCCAGCAGCCAATTGGGGGGAGGCAATCAGCCCCAGCATTTT.

V is TRBV19 and J is TRBJ2-4, with 7 bases aligning to TRBD2. J lost 8 bases, V lost 10 bases, and 11 bases had no gene match. Germline loops: CDR1 LNHDA, CDR2 SQIVND (reference sequence). This CDR3 is built from 13 residues. The CDR3 nucleotides read TGTGCCAACGCCCGGACGGCGGGGGACATTCAGTACTTC. It yields the protein CANARTAGDIQYF.

The V and J genes are TRBV14 and TRBJ1-4; 10 bases are a match to TRBD1. V shed 4 bases and J 7 bases; nucleotides not matched to a gene: 3. This CDR3 contains 14 residues. The germline V gene encodes CDR1 SGHDN and CDR2 FVKESK. CDR3 DNA sequence: TGTGCCAGCAGCCCGAGGACAGGGGGTGAAAAACTGTTTTTT. Translated: CASSPRTGGEKLFF.

The V and J genes are TRBV4-3 and TRBJ1-1, with D uncertain. Germline loops: CDR1 LGHNA, CDR2 YSLEER. Trimming shortened V by 0 bases and J by 1 base, and 9 bases separated the two germline ends. The CDR3 is 15 residues long. CDR3 nucleotide sequence: TGCGCCAGCAGCCAAGAACTCAACAGGAACACTGAAGCTTTCTTT. Translation gives CASSQELNRNTEAFF.

The rearrangement uses TRBV28 and TRBJ1-6; 9 bases line up with TRBD1. The CDR3 has 21 residues. Unmatched junction bases numbered 28, after V lost 8 bases and J lost 8 bases. In germline, CDR1 is MDHEN, CDR2 SYDVKM. CDR3 in DNA: TGTGCCAGCCCAGACTGGGGGGGCCCTCCCGCGACAGGGGGATTTGATTCACCCCTCCACTTT. Translating gives CASPDWGGPPATGGFDSPLHF.

The chain combines TRBV5-1 with TRBJ1-1; TRBD1 might be the D (5 bases). Germline assignment: CDR1 SGHRS and CDR2 YFSETQ. This CDR3 has 15 residues. The V and J ends lost 3 bases and 0 bases respectively, with 12 bases between them. The DNA for the CDR3 is TGCGCCAGCAGCTCGGCGGGAGGGGTGAACACTGAAGCTTTCTTT. Translation: CASSSAGGVNTEAFF.

The chain couples TRBV4-3 to TRBJ2-3; D remains unclear. The CDR3 runs to 15 residues. V lost 2 bases and J lost 0, with 9 bases in between. Germline CDR1 LGHNA, CDR2 YSLEER. CDR3 bases: TGCGCCAGCAGCCAACGCCGACTTAGCACAGATACGCAGTATTTT. Translation: CASSQRRLSTDTQYF.

The chain recombines TRBV7-8 with TRBJ2-1, with 7 bases that match TRBD2. Germline lookup yields CDR1 SGHVS and CDR2 FQNEAQ. This CDR3 is 14 amino acids long. The junction had 5 bases not matched to a gene; V was cut back by 7 bases and J by 2 bases. CDR3 DNA: TGTGCCAGCACCTCTCGGGAGGCCTACAATGAGCAGTTCTTC. Residues: CASTSREAYNEQFF.

The chain links TRBV7-8 to TRBJ2-7; D is unclear. Per germline, CDR1 SGHVS and CDR2 FQNEAQ. The germline V and J ends were trimmed by 2 bases and 1 base, with 12 bases remaining between them. The CDR3 loop spans 15 amino acids. For the CDR3, the DNA is TGTGCCAGCAGCTTATTGGTAGCTTTATCCTACGAGCAGTACTTC. Protein product: CASSLLVALSYEQYF.

A note on this clone: The sample contains more than one DNA sequence encoding this CDR3. The chain links TRBV28 to TRBJ2-5; 8 bases are shared with TRBD2. CDR3 length equals 14 residues. Trimming at V came to 6 bases and at J to 5 bases, leaving 8 bases not matched to a gene. The germline V gene has CDR1 MDHEN and CDR2 SYDVKM. CDR3 loop: CASSSAGGRETQYF. DNA for the CDR3: TGTGCCAGCAGCTCCGCGGGGGGCCGGGAGACCCAGTACTTC.

The chain employs TRBV5-1 and TRBJ2-5, with D perhaps matching TRBD2 (5 bases). Germline V gives CDR1 SGHRS, CDR2 YFSETQ. Trimming took 0 bases from V and 3 from J, leaving 6 bases between them. The CDR3 has 13 residues. In nucleotides, the CDR3 is TGCGCCAGCAGCTTGGCGGGGAAAGAGACCCAGTACTTC. Protein sequence: CASSLAGKETQYF.

V usage is TRBV2 and J usage is TRBJ2-7; D might be TRBD2 (7 bases). Germline values: CDR1 SNHLY, CDR2 FYNNEI. The V end lost 7 bases, the J end lost 1 base, and 14 bases lay between the germline ends. The CDR3 has 14 residues. CDR3 sequence: CASKPEGGSYEQYF. The CDR3 DNA reads TGTGCCAGCAAACCCGAGGGGGGGTCCTACGAGCAGTACTTC.

This chain uses TRBV27 with TRBJ2-3; D may be TRBD2 (6 bases). Germline V gives CDR1 MNHEY, CDR2 SMNVEV (reference sequence). Trimming stripped 5 bases from V and 3 bases from J, with 15 bases between. CDR3 size: 15 residues. CDR3 protein: CASSTYGLATDTQYF. The CDR3 bases are TGTGCCAGCAGTACCTACGGGCTAGCGACAGATACGCAGTATTTT.

In this sample, this clone turned up once. The chain uses TRBV5-1 and TRBJ2-7; TRBD1 matches 9 bases. Germline assignment: CDR1 SGHRS and CDR2 YFSETQ. The length of the CDR3 is 15 residues. Trimming cost V 1 base and J 0 bases; bases outside gene matches: 2. In DNA, the CDR3 is TGCGCCAGCAGCTTGAAGGGACAGGGCTCCTACGAGCAGTACTTC. Protein sequence: CASSLKGQGSYEQYF.

This sequence joins TRBV7-9 and TRBJ2-7, with TRBD1 matching 7 bases. This CDR3 is built from 15 residues. Germline V CDR1 and CDR2: SEHNR, FQNEAQ (reference sequence). Trimming at V came to 7 bases and at J to 2 bases, leaving 11 bases not matched to a gene. The CDR3 loop is CASIPRDSNAYEQYF. DNA for the CDR3: TGTGCCAGCATCCCCCGGGACAGTAATGCCTACGAGCAGTACTTC.

The chain has TRBV9 and TRBJ2-2; D ambiguous. The CDR3 is 15 residues long. V gave up 1 base and J gave up 1 base, with 8 bases separating them. CDR1 is SGDLS and CDR2 is YYNGEE in the germline V gene. CDR3: CASSVLGGNTGELFF. The CDR3 DNA reads TGTGCCAGCAGCGTACTCGGCGGGAACACCGGGGAGCTGTTTTTT.

In the case of this clone: The sample has other DNA sequences that encode this CDR3 too. V and J are TRBV18 and TRBJ1-5; 8 bases line up with TRBD1. Germline lookup yields CDR1 KGHSH and CDR2 LQKENI. Trimming removed 3 bases from V and 7 bases from J; junction bases left unmatched: 8. This CDR3 contains 15 residues. The DNA for the CDR3 is TGTGCCAGCTCACCCTCAGGGGGCGCGGGGCAGCCCCAGCATTTT. Translating it yields CASSPSGGAGQPQHF.

CDR3 DNA sequence: TGTGCCAGCAGTGGGACAGGGCTCAATGAGCAGTTCTTC. Translating gives CASSGTGLNEQFF. The J gene is TRBJ2-1, the V gene TRBV2, with 8 nucleotides matching TRBD1. The CDR3 consists of 13 residues. CDR1 is SNHLY, CDR2 FYNNEI, per germline. The V and J ends lost 4 bases and 6 bases, in that order; junction bases with no gene match: 2. Complete variable domain (other parts from reference TRBV2 and TRBJ2-1): EPEVTQTPSHQVTQMGQEVILRCVPISNHLYFYWYRQILGQKVEFLVSFYNNEISEKSEIFDDQFSVERPDGSNFTLKIRSTKLEDSAMYFCASSGTGLNEQFFGPGTRLTVL.